The 25 T cell receptor beta chains reported below all come from one sample, sequenced in a study of shared clonotypes between healthy human individuals. Assay used: immunoSEQ multiplex PCR; TCRdb lists only in-frame clones, some missing. The sample contains around 1.1 million clones, around three quarters of which appear only once. The sample consisted of memory CD4+ T cells from PBMCs. As to subset: CD45RA-negative fraction. These receptors were obtained from a man between 18 and 35 years old in good health. Some clones in this sample may be carry-over from other donors' samples.

The chain uses TRBV6-5 and TRBJ2-5; possible D gene TRBD2, 7 bases. This CDR3 spans 15 amino acids. Germline values: CDR1 MNHEY, CDR2 SVGAGI. Trimming stripped 1 base from V and 5 bases from J, with 14 bases between. CDR3 amino acids: CASSYWSGGRETQYF. The CDR3 DNA is TGTGCCAGCAGTTACTGGTCGGGGGGCAGGGAGACCCAGTACTTC.

This sequence joins TRBV5-6 and TRBJ2-3, with D perhaps TRBD2 (7 bases). There are 17 residues in the CDR3. V was trimmed by 5 bases and J by 2 bases, leaving 21 bases between them. The V gene's germline CDR1 is SGHDT and CDR2 YYEEEE. The chain's CDR3 is CASSYLLGGGFTDTQYF. The CDR3 DNA follows: TGTGCCAGCAGTTATTTGCTAGGGGGAGGGTTCACAGATACGCAGTATTTT. Full variable domain (rest looked up from reference TRBV5-6 and TRBJ2-3): DAGVTQSPTHLIKTRGQQVTLRCSPKSGHDTVSWYQQALGQGPQFIFQYYEEEERQRGNFPDRFSGHQFPNYSSELNVNALLLGDSALYLCASSYLLGGGFTDTQYFGPGTRLTVL.

The sample holds one count of this clone. The rearrangement joins TRBV5-1 to TRBJ1-1; D is unclear. Trimming pared 0 bases from V and 3 bases from J, leaving 9 bases between. The CDR3 runs 14 residues. CDR1 SGHRS and CDR2 YFSETQ come from the germline V gene. The CDR3 spells CASSLEGTYTEAFF. In DNA form, the CDR3 reads TGCGCCAGCAGCTTGGAAGGCACCTACACTGAAGCTTTCTTT.

DNA of the CDR3: TGCGCCAGCAGCAATGTAGCGGGAGGGCCTAATGAGCAGTTCTTC. It encodes CASSNVAGGPNEQFF. The rearrangement uses TRBV5-1 and TRBJ2-1; TRBD2 matches 11 bases. The length of the CDR3 is 15 residues. Looked up from germline, CDR1 is SGHRS and CDR2 is YFSETQ. V lost 4 bases to trimming and J lost 7 bases; unmatched junction nucleotides: 7.

V gene TRBV11-3 combines with J gene TRBJ2-1; 12 bases line up with TRBD2. The CDR3 runs to 16 residues. CDR1 and CDR2 from the germline V gene are SGHNT and YENEEA. The ends lost 4 bases at V and 6 bases at J; junction bases unmatched: 7. This CDR3 reads CASSSGLAGMFNEQFF. The CDR3 bases are TGTGCCAGCAGCTCTGGACTAGCGGGAATGTTCAATGAGCAGTTCTTC.

The J gene is TRBJ2-5, the V gene TRBV19; 8 positions agree with TRBD2. The CDR3 spans 15 residues. Germline V lookup: CDR1 LNHDA, CDR2 SQIVND (reference sequence). Trimming took 3 bases from V and 5 from J; bases not matched to a gene: 8. CDR3 bases: TGTGCCAGTAGTATTAGAGGGACGGGAGGGGAGACCCAGTACTTC. It encodes CASSIRGTGGETQYF.

This sequence joins TRBV5-1 and TRBJ2-1; TRBD2 matches at 11 bases. This CDR3 region has 16 residues. V shed 4 bases, J shed 6 bases, and the junction held 9 bases outside the gene matches. CDR1 is SGHRS and CDR2 is YFSETQ in the germline V gene. This CDR3 reads CASSPGGLAGGNEQFF. The CDR3 coding sequence is TGCGCCAGCAGCCCGGGCGGCCTAGCGGGAGGCAATGAGCAGTTCTTC.

The chain uses TRBV5-1 and TRBJ2-7; either TRBD1 or TRBD2 may supply D (5 bases each). V was clipped by 4 bases and J by 7 bases, with 21 bases between them. Germline V lookup: CDR1 SGHRS, CDR2 YFSETQ. The CDR3 is made up of 15 amino acids. CDR3 DNA sequence: TGCGCCAGCAGCGGGGACCTGGGTCCGGGGCGGGAGCAGTACTTC. Translating it yields CASSGDLGPGREQYF.

The J gene is TRBJ2-7, the V gene TRBV5-5; TRBD2 aligns across 11 bases. V shed 0 bases and J 1 base; nucleotides not matched to a gene: 3. The CDR3 has 16 residues. CDR1 is SGHKS and CDR2 is YYEKEE in the germline V gene (reference sequence). CDR3 sequence: CASSLGSSGGSYEQYF. The CDR3 nucleotides are TGTGCCAGCAGCTTGGGTTCTAGCGGGGGGTCCTACGAGCAGTACTTC.

This chain connects TRBV28 to TRBJ2-7; weak D call: TRBD1 (6 bases). This CDR3 region has 14 residues. Trimming cost V 8 bases and J 0 bases, with 14 bases left between them. Germline V gene sequence: CDR1 MDHEN, CDR2 SYDVKM. CDR3 in amino acids: CASARGGTSYEQYF. CDR3 nucleotides: TGTGCCAGCGCCAGAGGGGGAACCTCCTACGAGCAGTACTTC.

This clone appeared a single time. The chain is built from TRBV19 and TRBJ1-3; 9 bases match TRBD1. V was clipped by 9 bases and J by 5 bases; unmatched bases: 5. The CDR3 is made up of 13 amino acids. Germline lookup yields CDR1 LNHDA and CDR2 SQIVND (reference sequence). As DNA, the CDR3 is TGTGCCAGCATTGGGACAGGGAGAAACACCATATATTTT. Protein product: CASIGTGRNTIYF.

The V and J genes are TRBV5-1 and TRBJ2-2; TRBD2 matches 9 bases. CDR1 is SGHRS and CDR2 is YFSETQ in the germline V gene. The CDR3 covers 15 residues. V trimming: 4 bases; J trimming: 6 bases; junction bases outside the gene matches: 7. This CDR3 is CASSPTGTSSGELFF. For the CDR3, the DNA is TGCGCCAGCAGCCCAACCGGGACTAGCTCCGGGGAGCTGTTTTTT.

J is TRBJ2-5 and V is TRBV5-1; TRBD2 matches at 16 bases. Looked up from germline, CDR1 is SGHRS and CDR2 is YFSETQ. This CDR3 region has 16 residues. Trimming at V came to 4 bases and at J to 3 bases, leaving 3 bases not matched to a gene. The CDR3 DNA reads TGCGCCAGCAGCCAGGGACTAGCGGGAGGGGAAGAGACCCAGTACTTC. Translating it yields CASSQGLAGGEETQYF.

This chain links TRBV28 with TRBJ1-4, with 8 bases matching TRBD1. This CDR3 is built from 15 residues. The junction had 4 bases not matched to a gene; V was cut back by 4 bases and J by 3 bases. CDR1 and CDR2 from the germline V gene are MDHEN and SYDVKM. The DNA of the CDR3 is TGTGCCAGCAGTTCAAGGGACAGGCCTAATGAAAAACTGTTTTTT. Protein product: CASSSRDRPNEKLFF.

This clone was detected many times. The genes are TRBV28 and TRBJ1-6, with D unresolved. This CDR3 region has 13 residues. The germline CDR1 and CDR2 sequences are MDHEN and SYDVKM. The V end lost 3 bases, the J end lost 4 bases, and 4 bases lay between the germline ends. The CDR3 here is CASSFMYNSPLHF. In DNA form, the CDR3 reads TGTGCCAGCAGTTTCATGTATAATTCACCCCTCCACTTT.

The rearrangement uses TRBV6-5 and TRBJ1-2; 7 bases match TRBD1. This CDR3 comprises 15 residues. Looked up from germline, CDR1 is MNHEY and CDR2 is SVGAGI. V lost 7 bases and J lost 4; bases outside the gene matches: 12. The CDR3, as DNA: TGTGCCAGCAACCCAGCGGCAGGGGGGAGCTATGGCTACACCTTC. Its translation is CASNPAAGGSYGYTF.

The rearrangement links TRBV30 to TRBJ2-1, with D possibly being TRBD1 (6 bases). This CDR3 has 13 residues. The V end was cut by 4 bases, the J end by 10 bases, with 17 bases between. Germline lookup yields CDR1 GTSNPN and CDR2 SVGIG (reference sequence). The CDR3 DNA sequence: TGTGCCTGGATGCGCGGATCGAGGGGGGAGCAGTTCTTC. It translates to CAWMRGSRGEQFF.

The chain is built from TRBV2 and TRBJ2-3; the match to TRBD2 covers 9 bases. This CDR3 is built from 14 residues. Germline-derived CDR1 and CDR2 are SNHLY and FYNNEI. V shed 7 bases and J 2 bases; nucleotides not matched to a gene: 4. The CDR3 reads CASTLAGFTDTQYF. CDR3 DNA sequence: TGTGCCAGCACTCTAGCGGGGTTCACAGATACGCAGTATTTT.

This chain links TRBV5-6 with TRBJ1-5; 10 bases line up with TRBD1. Germline CDR1 SGHDT, CDR2 YYEEEE. CDR3 size: 16 residues. V lost 1 base, J lost 7 bases, and 8 bases stayed unmatched. Here the CDR3 reads CASSLWTGGTWQPQHF. The CDR3 DNA reads TGTGCCAGCAGCTTGTGGACAGGGGGGACATGGCAGCCCCAGCATTTT.

The chain uses TRBV5-1 and TRBJ2-7; 8 bases fit TRBD1. Germline loops: CDR1 SGHRS, CDR2 YFSETQ. Trimming cost V 0 bases and J 3 bases; bases outside gene matches: 11. The CDR3 runs 17 residues. CDR3 region: CASSLESVGQGYYEQYF. As DNA, the CDR3 is TGCGCCAGCAGCTTGGAATCCGTTGGACAGGGATACTACGAGCAGTACTTC.

J is TRBJ1-2 and V is TRBV5-6; TRBD1 matches at 9 bases. CDR1 and CDR2 from the germline V gene are SGHDT and YYEEEE. The CDR3 runs 17 residues. The V and J ends lost 0 bases and 4 bases, in that order; junction bases with no gene match: 10. CDR3 DNA: TGTGCCAGCAGCTTGGCCGGGACAGGGCTGATCGCCTATGGCTACACCTTC. Its protein is CASSLAGTGLIAYGYTF.

V and J are TRBV19 and TRBJ1-2; D is ambiguous. Trimming stripped 6 bases from V and 4 bases from J, with 12 bases between. CDR3 length equals 13 residues. Per the germline V gene, CDR1 is LNHDA and CDR2 is SQIVND (reference sequence). The CDR3 here is CASSGRPFYGYTF. For the CDR3, the DNA is TGTGCCAGTAGCGGACGGCCCTTCTATGGCTACACCTTC.

About this clone itself: Within the sample, other DNA sequences also encode this same CDR3. This sequence joins TRBV5-1 and TRBJ2-1; D possibly corresponds to TRBD1 (5 bases). From germline, CDR1 is SGHRS and CDR2 YFSETQ. This CDR3 has 12 residues. Trimming took off 5 bases at V and 8 bases at J, with 11 bases between the two ends. The CDR3 is CASSLDSDEQFF. In nucleotides, the CDR3 is TGCGCCAGCAGTCTAGACAGTGATGAGCAGTTCTTC.

This chain links TRBV7-3 with TRBJ2-7, with a tentative D call TRBD1 (6 bases). CDR3 length: 15 amino acids. Trimming removed 2 bases at V and 4 bases at J, with 15 bases between. CDR1 and CDR2 (germline): SGHTA, FQGTGA. Here the CDR3 reads CASSLHPGRGYEQYF. In DNA, the CDR3 is TGTGCCAGCAGCTTACACCCCGGCAGGGGTTACGAGCAGTACTTC.

This clone was counted between two and nine times. The sample contains more than one DNA sequence encoding this CDR3. The chain uses TRBV28 and TRBJ2-7, with 7 bases fitting TRBD1. This CDR3 region has 16 residues. The trim removed 5 bases at V and 7 bases at J, leaving 17 bases unmatched. Germline V gene sequence: CDR1 MDHEN, CDR2 SYDVKM. CDR3 sequence (DNA): TGTGCCAGCAGTCCGCAAGGGACCAGGGGGATAGGGGAGCAGTACTTC. This sequence encodes CASSPQGTRGIGEQYF. Together with reference TRBV28 and TRBJ2-7, the CDR3 gives the full variable domain: DVKVTQSSRYLVKRTGEKVFLECVQDMDHENMFWYRQDPGLGLRLIYFSYDVKMKEKGDIPEGYSVSREKKERFSLILESASTNQTSMYLCASSPQGTRGIGEQYFGPGTRLTVT.